This is a list of T cell receptor beta chains from one sample in a study of blood T cells in healthy people across ages. In TCRdb, the 5' RACE reads were re-called with MiXCR into one record per CDR3 protein. The data show about 1.8 million distinct CDR3 sequences, 49% seen once. The specimen sequenced was blood. These receptors all stem from a woman between 40 and 50 years old in good health. Each CDR3 is given with its conserved first and last residue. The D gene is left open where the match is weak. The size entry is marked missing in some rows and otherwise reads once, few, many or a size class.

>.|TRBJ2-3|TRBD1|TRBV20-1
TGCAGTGCTAGAAGTCAGGGGGCCTTAGATACGCAGTATTTT
CSARSQGALDTQYF
>.|TRBJ1-5|.|TRBV28
TGTGCCAGCAGCTCGTATTCGACAGTGGTTAGCAATCAGCCCCAGCATTTT
CASSSYSTVVSNQPQHF
>.|TRBJ1-2|TRBD1|TRBV2
TGTGCCACCAAAAGGGACAGGGTATCTGGCTACACCTTC
CATKRDRVSGYTF
>.|TRBJ2-7|.|TRBV27
TGTGCCAGCAGTGTTCAGGGGAGCGAGCAGTACTTC
CASSVQGSEQYF
>once|TRBJ2-7|TRBD2|TRBV6-2/TRBV6-3
TGTGCCAGCAGTTACTCGAGGGAGGGGAGCTCCTACGAGCAGTACTTC
CASSYSREGSSYEQYF
>few|TRBJ2-5|.|TRBV5-5
TGTGCCAGCGGGACTCACGGGGGGACCCAGTACTTC
CASGTHGGTQYF
>.|TRBJ1-1|TRBD1|TRBV10-3
TGTGCCATCAGCCGACAGGGGGATTACACTGAAGCTTTCTTT
CAISRQGDYTEAFF
>few|TRBJ2-7|TRBD2|TRBV20-1
TGCAGTGCTAGTCTGCCTAGCGGGGGCTACGAGCAGTACTTC
CSASLPSGGYEQYF
>.|TRBJ1-2|TRBD1|TRBV10-3
TGTGCCATCAGTGGGGGGCAGGGGGCGGATGGCTACACCTTC
CAISGGQGADGYTF
>.|TRBJ2-7|.|TRBV2
TGTGCCAGCAGAGAGGGGACCGCCCGGACCTACGAGCAGTACTTC
CASREGTARTYEQYF